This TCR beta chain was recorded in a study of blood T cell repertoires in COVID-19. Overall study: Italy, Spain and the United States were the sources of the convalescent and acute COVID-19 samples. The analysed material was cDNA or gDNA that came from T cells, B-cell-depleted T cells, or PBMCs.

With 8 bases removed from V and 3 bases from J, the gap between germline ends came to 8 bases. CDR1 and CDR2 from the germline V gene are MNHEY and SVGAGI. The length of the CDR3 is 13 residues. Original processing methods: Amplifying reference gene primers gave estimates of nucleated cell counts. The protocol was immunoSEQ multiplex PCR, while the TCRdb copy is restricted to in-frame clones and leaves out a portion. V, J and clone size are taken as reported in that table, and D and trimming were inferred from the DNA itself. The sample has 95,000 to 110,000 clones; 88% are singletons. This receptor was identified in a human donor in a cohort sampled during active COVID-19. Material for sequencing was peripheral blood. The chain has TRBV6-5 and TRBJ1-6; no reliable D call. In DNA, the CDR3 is TGTGCCAGCGGAGGGAACTATAATTCACCCCTCCACTTT. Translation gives CASGGNYNSPLHF.